Only a few counts were recorded for the clone carrying this TCR beta chain. Amplification of TCR beta CDR3 regions was performed using RNA transcripts as template. Using the HTBI primer set, a first-round RT-PCR was run on the TCR CDR3. TCRdb independently ran MiXCR on the multiplex PCR reads; one entry per CDR3 protein. This table holds roughly 630,000 distinct CDR3 sequences, around a sixth found once. The sample comes from a study of T cells in Graves' hyperthyroidism and ophthalmopathy. CDR1 is SQVTM and CDR2 is ANQGSEA in the germline V gene. CDR3 length equals 13 residues. The trim removed 7 bases at V and 4 bases at J, leaving 8 bases unmatched.

This rearrangement joins TRBV29-1 to TRBJ1-1, with TRBD1 matching over 8 bases. Sequencing used blood. This receptor was obtained from a woman aged 25-40 years with Graves' hyperthyroidism. The CDR3 DNA reads as TGCAGCGCGGACAGGGATTTGACCACTGAAGCTTTCTTT. Residues: CSADRDLTTEAFF.